This record covers a single T cell receptor (beta chain). Antigen unknown. The entry originates in a study of vaccination and CD4 T cells after COVID-19. Looking at the study overall: SARS-CoV-2 had been detected by nasal swab PCR in convalescent patients; under 10 were mild, one severe. Collection of post-COVID samples occurred a median approximately 93 days after diagnosis, spanning a range of 35 to 161. Researchers treated control cultures with a CEFX pool, an HIV-1 Nef pool, or no peptide. General study findings and limits: Spike mono-reactivity held for 304 of 307 vaccine-specific clones in convalescent patients.

The CDR3 runs to 11 residues. The germline V and J ends were trimmed by 0 bases and 11 bases, with 10 bases remaining between them. Germline CDR1 reads SQVTM; CDR2 reads ANQGSEA. The treatment is: roughly ten-day PBMC culture with coronavirus spike peptide pools or control peptides (ViraFEST assay). At the Johns Hopkins FTIC core, DNA taken from cultured CD4+ T cells was sequenced by way of the Oncomine TCR Beta short-read assay. TCRdb re-called the PCR reads with MiXCR, one entry per CDR3 protein. This sample carries 13,000 to 15,000 distinct CDR3 sequences, 40% to 65% of them seen once, and the ten largest clones take under 10%.

The sample consisted of CD4+ T cells from blood, cultured in vitro. The V gene is TRBV29-1, the J gene TRBJ1-1; D uncertain. The receptor was isolated from a human donor who had recovered from COVID-19. CDR3 residues: CSVEEWGVAFF. As DNA, the CDR3 is TGCAGCGTTGAAGAATGGGGAGTGGCTTTCTTT.